The 21 T cell receptor beta chains presented below share a single source sample, sequenced in a study of shared clonotypes between healthy human individuals (dated by TCRdb to 2020 to 2022). Library preparation employed the immunoSEQ multiplex PCR assay. What TCRdb holds here is the immuneACCESS table cut down to in-frame rearrangements. Part of the clones is not present; checked against another copy, under half of the missing clones reflect an unresolved V gene, and the others are unexplained. The table for this sample lists 2,500,000 or so clones; around 90% of them were counted only once. The top ten hold approximately 0.4% of the sample. The sequencing input was naive CD4+ T cells from PBMCs. Taken with the paper, the label for cell subset or site translates to: CD45RA+ positively selected. The receptors stem from a man between 18 and 35 years old in good health. Some clones in this sample may be carry-over from other donors' samples.

The CDR3 coding sequence is TGTGCCAGTTCCGGACAGCCTTTTAATGAAAAACTGTTTTTT. It codes for CASSGQPFNEKLFF. The rearrangement links TRBV28 to TRBJ1-4; weak D call: TRBD1 (6 bases). This CDR3 region has 14 residues. From germline, CDR1 is MDHEN and CDR2 SYDVKM. Trimming removed 9 bases at V and 4 bases at J, with 15 bases between. Using reference TRBV28 and TRBJ1-4 for the parts outside the CDR3, the full variable domain is DVKVTQSSRYLVKRTGEKVFLECVQDMDHENMFWYRQDPGLGLRLIYFSYDVKMKEKGDIPEGYSVSREKKERFSLILESASTNQTSMYLCASSGQPFNEKLFFGSGTQLSVL.

J is TRBJ1-5 and V is TRBV19, with 7 bases lining up with TRBD1. With V trimmed by 5 bases and J by 5 bases, 9 bases remained unmatched. Germline CDR1 and CDR2: LNHDA and SQIVND (reference sequence). The CDR3 covers 15 residues. The CDR3 DNA is TGTGCCAGTAGTGTCAGCCCAGGGGGTTATCAGCCCCAGCATTTT. Protein sequence: CASSVSPGGYQPQHF. The full variable domain, completed using reference TRBV19 and TRBJ1-5, is DGGITQSPKYLFRKEGQNVTLSCEQNLNHDAMYWYRQDPGQGLRLIYYSQIVNDFQKGDIAEGYSVSREKKESFPLTVTSAQKNPTAFYLCASSVSPGGYQPQHFGDGTRLSIL.

The chain employs TRBV18 and TRBJ1-1; 8 bases align to TRBD1. V was pared by 4 bases and J by 5 bases, with 0 bases of the junction left unmatched. CDR3 length: 12 amino acids. Germline CDR1 KGHSH, CDR2 LQKENI. CDR3 protein: CASSRDRTEAFF. The CDR3 bases are TGTGCCAGCTCACGGGACAGGACTGAAGCTTTCTTT.

With respect to this clone: The sample carries other DNA sequences with the same CDR3. The chain couples TRBV19 to TRBJ1-5, with TRBD1 matching 8 bases. CDR1 LNHDA and CDR2 SQIVND come from the germline V gene (reference sequence). The trim removed 1 base at V and 6 bases at J, leaving 5 bases unmatched. The CDR3 consists of 15 residues. DNA for the CDR3: TGTGCCAGTAGTATAGGACAGGGGTTTAGTCAGCCCCAGCATTTT. Its translation: CASSIGQGFSQPQHF. Filled out from reference TRBV19 and TRBJ1-5, the complete variable domain reads DGGITQSPKYLFRKEGQNVTLSCEQNLNHDAMYWYRQDPGQGLRLIYYSQIVNDFQKGDIAEGYSVSREKKESFPLTVTSAQKNPTAFYLCASSIGQGFSQPQHFGDGTRLSIL.

The rearrangement joins TRBV9 to TRBJ2-1; 8 positions agree with TRBD1. Germline V lookup: CDR1 SGDLS, CDR2 YYNGEE. The CDR3 has 17 amino acids. Losses at the gene ends were 0 bases for V and 8 bases for J; bases not matched to a gene: 13. In DNA, the CDR3 is TGTGCCAGCAGCGTAGGGTATATTGGGACAGGACACTATGAGCAGTTCTTC. Protein: CASSVGYIGTGHYEQFF.

This clone was detected once. This chain connects TRBV6-5 to TRBJ2-5, with 7 bases lining up with TRBD1. This CDR3 region has 14 residues. With V trimmed by 5 bases and J by 2 bases, 5 bases remained unmatched. Germline values: CDR1 MNHEY, CDR2 SVGAGI. CDR3 loop: CASSPPGQQETQYF. The CDR3 DNA is TGTGCCAGCAGTCCTCCGGGACAGCAAGAGACCCAGTACTTC.

This clone has only one observation. This sequence joins TRBV29-1 and TRBJ2-3, with 10 bases identical to TRBD2. Germline V gives CDR1 SQVTM, CDR2 ANQGSEA. The V and J ends lost 3 bases and 1 base, in that order; junction bases with no gene match: 1. This CDR3 is built from 14 residues. In DNA, the CDR3 is TGCAGCGTTGATGGGACTAGCGGCACAGATACGCAGTATTTT. Protein: CSVDGTSGTDTQYF.

V and J are TRBV6-6 and TRBJ2-2; no firm D call. Trimming stripped 0 bases from V and 0 bases from J, with 8 bases between. CDR3 length: 16 amino acids. Looked up from germline, CDR1 is MNHNY and CDR2 is SVGAGI (reference sequence). The chain's CDR3 is CASSYSRSTNTGELFF. The CDR3 DNA reads as TGTGCCAGCAGTTACTCACGGAGTACGAACACCGGGGAGCTGTTTTTT.

This clone was found once. This CDR3 is also generated by other DNA sequences in the sample. The chain carries TRBV18 and TRBJ1-3; D gene unclear. V was pared by 2 bases and J by 2 bases, with 4 bases between. This CDR3 region has 13 residues. CDR1 is KGHSH and CDR2 is LQKENI in the germline V gene. The chain's CDR3 is CASSPGTGNTIYF. Written as DNA, the CDR3 is TGTGCCAGCTCACCAGGGACTGGAAACACCATATATTTT.

This clone has just one count. The V gene is TRBV5-1, the J gene TRBJ2-5; D is unresolved. Trimming cost V 1 base and J 0 bases, with 7 bases left between them. The V gene's germline CDR1 is SGHRS and CDR2 YFSETQ. This CDR3 has 14 amino acids. CDR3 sequence reads: CASSLLGNQETQYF. The CDR3 nucleotides are TGCGCCAGCAGCTTGCTGGGAAACCAAGAGACCCAGTACTTC.

This clone was detected once. The rearrangement uses TRBV27 and TRBJ1-4; unclear D gene. V dropped 5 bases and J dropped 5 bases, with 15 bases sitting between them. Germline values: CDR1 MNHEY, CDR2 SMNVEV (reference sequence). The CDR3 sequence is 15 residues long. CDR3 region: CASSPLRAWNEKLFF. The DNA for the CDR3 is TGTGCCAGCAGTCCCCTGCGGGCATGGAATGAAAAACTGTTTTTT.

The chain combines TRBV28 with TRBJ2-7; D is uncertain. V was clipped by 7 bases and J by 2 bases, with 12 bases between them. This CDR3 spans 13 amino acids. Germline V CDR1 and CDR2: MDHEN, SYDVKM. The CDR3 nucleotides read TGTGCCAGCACCGGATCCTTACCCTACGAGCAGTACTTC. Translated, it gives CASTGSLPYEQYF.

This chain joins TRBV11-2 and TRBJ1-1; D is unclear. V was shortened by 3 bases and J by 5 bases, with 10 bases between the two germline ends. Germline V gene sequence: CDR1 SGHAT, CDR2 FQNNGV. The CDR3 is 13 residues long. The CDR3 DNA reads as TGTGCCAGCAGCTTCACCGGGGATACTGAAGCTTTCTTT. It specifies CASSFTGDTEAFF.

V and J are TRBV29-1 and TRBJ1-2; no firm D call. Trimming removed 4 bases from V and 5 bases from J, with 11 bases in between. Germline values: CDR1 SQVTM, CDR2 ANQGSEA. The CDR3 covers 12 residues. The CDR3 sequence: CSVVVGRYGYTF. CDR3 sequence (DNA): TGCAGCGTTGTGGTGGGCCGGTATGGCTACACCTTC. The full variable domain, in which reference TRBV29-1 and TRBJ1-2 provide the parts outside the CDR3, is SAVISQKPSRDICQRGTSLTIQCQVDSQVTMMFWYRQQPGQSLTLIATANQGSEATYESGFVIDKFPISRPNLTFSTLTVSNMSPEDSSIYLCSVVVGRYGYTFGSGTRLTVV.

The chain carries TRBV21-1 and TRBJ1-2; TRBD1 is the table's D call and was not checked against the DNA. TRBV21-1 is annotated as a pseudogene. This CDR3 has 18 amino acids. CDR3 DNA: TGTGCCAGCAGCAAAGTTATCGCAGGGGACAACGTTAACTATGGCTACACCTTC. It encodes CASSKVIAGDNVNYGYTF.

This sequence joins TRBV5-1 and TRBJ2-5, with a tentative D call TRBD2 (6 bases). The CDR3 length is 14 residues. Germline loops: CDR1 SGHRS, CDR2 YFSETQ. With 6 bases removed from V and 1 base from J, the gap between germline ends came to 13 bases. The CDR3 DNA is TGCGCCAGCACCTTTTCGACTAGCCAAGAGACCCAGTACTTC. Amino acids: CASTFSTSQETQYF.

The gene calls are TRBV11-2 and TRBJ2-1, with D maybe TRBD2 (5 bases). The CDR3 has 12 amino acids. The germline V and J ends were trimmed by 5 bases and 10 bases, with 12 bases remaining between them. The germline gives CDR1 SGHAT, CDR2 FQNNGV. The CDR3 here is CASSPRLLEQFF. Here the CDR3 DNA reads TGTGCCAGCAGCCCTCGACTACTCGAGCAGTTCTTC.

In its sample, this clone was seen a few times. Other DNA sequences in this specimen translate into the identical CDR3. The rearrangement uses TRBV29-1 and TRBJ1-1, with 7 bases lining up with TRBD1. J was trimmed by 4 bases and V by 4 bases; bases with no gene match: 6. CDR1 is SQVTM, CDR2 ANQGSEA, per germline. The CDR3 consists of 13 residues. DNA for the CDR3: TGCAGCGTTGTGGGGCAGGGGGGCACTGAAGCTTTCTTT. Its translation: CSVVGQGGTEAFF.

The V and J genes are TRBV6-6 and TRBJ2-7, with TRBD1 as a possible D gene (6 bases). V was trimmed by 7 bases and J by 9 bases, leaving 22 bases between them. CDR3 length equals 14 residues. Germline V CDR1 and CDR2: MNHNY, SVGAGI (reference sequence). CDR3 loop: CASKLSRGGFWQYF. CDR3 in DNA: TGTGCCAGCAAGCTGTCCAGGGGCGGCTTCTGGCAGTACTTC.

This clone appeared once. The rearrangement joins TRBV19 to TRBJ2-1; the D is unclear. Germline CDR1 is LNHDA and CDR2 is SQIVND (reference sequence). Trimming cost V 3 bases and J 4 bases, with 7 bases left between them. This CDR3 has 13 residues. The CDR3 here is CASSIVRYNEQFF. The CDR3 DNA follows: TGTGCCAGTAGTATCGTCCGGTACAATGAGCAGTTCTTC. Full variable domain (missing parts from reference TRBV19 and TRBJ2-1): DGGITQSPKYLFRKEGQNVTLSCEQNLNHDAMYWYRQDPGQGLRLIYYSQIVNDFQKGDIAEGYSVSREKKESFPLTVTSAQKNPTAFYLCASSIVRYNEQFFGPGTRLTVL.

In its sample, this clone was seen a few times. V is TRBV6-5 and J is TRBJ1-1, with a possible D match to TRBD1 (5 bases). Germline V gives CDR1 MNHEY, CDR2 SVGAGI. The ends were cut back, 6 bases at V and 1 base at J, with 15 bases in the middle. This CDR3 region has 15 residues. The CDR3 DNA reads as TGTGCCAGCAGAGATGAGGGACGGGAGAACACTGAAGCTTTCTTT. This codes for CASRDEGRENTEAFF.